This TCR beta chain appears in the sequencing data of a study of post-analysis software for immune sequencing data. Study-wide context: Recorded disease courses covered relapsing-remitting, secondary progressive and progressive-relapsing multiple sclerosis. Some patients had no subtype annotation. Regarding the study as a whole: Roughly five TRBV segments were significantly more frequent in patients than in controls. TRBV5-6, TRBV5-1 and TRBV20-1 were among these segments. Versus controls, multiple sclerosis patients showed significantly lower diversity (normalized Chao1). F measure grouped same-batch samples tightly together.

Unique-molecular-identifier-tagged TCR beta cDNA libraries were used. Out of 1 to 10 million T cells, a few hundred thousand cDNA molecules were generated. MiXCR was run by TCRdb on the PCR reads, yielding one entry per CDR3 protein. The sample includes a few hundred thousand distinct CDR3 sequences, less than 40% of them seen just once. This clonotype was observed many times. The target antigen is unknown. V was pared by 4 bases and J by 2 bases, with 7 bases of the junction left unmatched. CDR3 length: 15 residues. Germline loops: CDR1 SQVTM, CDR2 ANQGSEA. This clonotype originated in a girl aged 5 to 17 with multiple sclerosis. Sequencing was performed on blood. The chain carries TRBV29-1 and TRBJ2-3; 9 positions match TRBD2. DNA for the CDR3: TGCAGCGTTGCGGTTGGGACTAGCCCCACAGATACGCAGTATTTT. Its translation: CSVAVGTSPTDTQYF.